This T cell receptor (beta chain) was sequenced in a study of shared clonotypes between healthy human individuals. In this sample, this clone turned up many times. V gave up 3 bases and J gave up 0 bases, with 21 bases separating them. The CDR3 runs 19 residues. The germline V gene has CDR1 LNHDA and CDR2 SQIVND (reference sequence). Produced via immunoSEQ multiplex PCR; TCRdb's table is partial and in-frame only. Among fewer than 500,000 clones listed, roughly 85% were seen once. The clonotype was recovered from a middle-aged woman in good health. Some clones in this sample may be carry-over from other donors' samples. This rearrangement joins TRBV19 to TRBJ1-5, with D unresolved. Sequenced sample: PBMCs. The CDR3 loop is CASSIFGGRGSNSNQPQHF. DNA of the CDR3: TGTGCCAGTAGTATCTTTGGCGGTCGGGGATCAAATAGCAATCAGCCCCAGCATTTT. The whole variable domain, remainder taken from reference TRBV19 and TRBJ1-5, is DGGITQSPKYLFRKEGQNVTLSCEQNLNHDAMYWYRQDPGQGLRLIYYSQIVNDFQKGDIAEGYSVSREKKESFPLTVTSAQKNPTAFYLCASSIFGGRGSNSNQPQHFGDGTRLSIL.